The 17 T cell receptor beta chains below come from one sample, sequenced in a study of OX40 agonist ivuxolimab in advanced cancers. TCRdb's copy holds only in-frame clones and misses some; the assay was immunoSEQ multiplex PCR. This repertoire shows around 27,000 clones, just over 90% found once; its top ten account for approximately 22%. The sequencing used CD4+ or CD8+ T cells sorted from blood, collected in a trial of the OX40 agonist ivuxolimab. These receptors were collected from an adult with an advanced solid tumor such as melanoma, head and neck, liver or kidney cancer.

The chain joins TRBV27 to TRBJ2-7; TRBD1 might be the D (6 bases). Trimming took 5 bases from V and 2 from J, leaving 16 bases between them. This CDR3 is built from 15 residues. The germline V gene has CDR1 MNHEY and CDR2 SMNVEV (reference sequence). The CDR3 DNA follows: TGTGCCAGCAGTCCCGGGACACTGGGGGCCTACGAGCAGTACTTC. Its translation: CASSPGTLGAYEQYF.

This chain links TRBV7-9 with TRBJ1-1; D gene ambiguous. Germline CDR1 SEHNR, CDR2 FQNEAQ (reference sequence). The V and J ends lost 5 bases and 0 bases respectively, with 4 bases between them. This CDR3 is built from 12 residues. The CDR3 sequence: CASSVMNTEAFF. The CDR3 DNA reads as TGTGCCAGCAGCGTCATGAACACTGAAGCTTTCTTT.

The rearrangement uses TRBV23-1 and TRBJ2-3; 9 bases are a match to TRBD2. TRBV23-1 is labeled an ORF, and its function is uncertain. CDR3 length: 15 amino acids. Unmatched junction bases numbered 6, after V lost 2 bases and J lost 6 bases. The CDR3 nucleotides read TGCGCCAGCAGTCAAGCCCCCAGCGGGAGGGATACGCAGTATTTT. Residues: CASSQAPSGRDTQYF.

V and J are TRBV19 and TRBJ2-1; D ambiguous. V gave up 3 bases and J gave up 0 bases, with 9 bases separating them. CDR1 and CDR2 from the germline V gene are LNHDA and SQIVND (reference sequence). The CDR3 has 15 amino acids. CDR3 amino acids: CASSISASSYNEQFF. In nucleotides, the CDR3 is TGTGCCAGTAGTATTTCTGCGAGCTCCTACAATGAGCAGTTCTTC.

J is TRBJ2-1 and V is TRBV2, with D perhaps matching TRBD1 (6 bases). In germline, CDR1 is SNHLY, CDR2 FYNNEI. The CDR3 runs to 17 residues. V dropped 4 bases and J dropped 9 bases, with 25 bases sitting between them. CDR3 in amino acids: CASSGVIQGPLSTEQFF. The CDR3 DNA sequence: TGTGCCAGCAGTGGCGTGATACAGGGACCCCTCTCTACTGAGCAGTTCTTC.

This chain joins TRBV6-5 and TRBJ2-1, with D perhaps matching TRBD1 (7 bases). The CDR3 totals 15 residues. The germline V gene has CDR1 MNHEY and CDR2 SVGAGI. V was clipped by 0 bases and J by 7 bases, with 13 bases between them. The CDR3: CASSYSGGAGNEQFF. In nucleotides, the CDR3 is TGTGCCAGCAGTTACTCAGGGGGCGCGGGGAATGAGCAGTTCTTC.

V and J are TRBV10-3 and TRBJ1-5; possibly TRBD1 for D (5 bases). V was cut by 3 bases and J by 7 bases, with 19 bases left in between. The CDR3 loop spans 16 amino acids. Germline V CDR1 and CDR2: ENHRY, SYGVKD. CDR3 sequence reads: CAISDPGTGGGQPQHF. Written as DNA, the CDR3 is TGTGCCATCAGTGACCCGGGGACGGGCGGTGGACAGCCCCAGCATTTT.

This chain joins TRBV27 and TRBJ2-1; a weak D match, TRBD2 (6 bases). Germline V lookup: CDR1 MNHEY, CDR2 SMNVEV (reference sequence). CDR3 size: 15 residues. V was pared by 7 bases and J by 6 bases, with 19 bases between. The CDR3 loop reads CASNPLSGHRNEQFF. DNA for the CDR3: TGTGCCAGCAACCCGCTTAGCGGCCACCGCAATGAGCAGTTCTTC.

The chain carries TRBV5-5 and TRBJ2-7; 13 nucleotides line up with TRBD2. V lost 0 bases to trimming and J lost 5 bases; unmatched junction nucleotides: 2. This CDR3 is built from 15 residues. Germline assignment: CDR1 SGHKS and CDR2 YYEKEE (reference sequence). CDR3 protein: CASSLAGTSGNEQYF. The DNA of the CDR3 is TGTGCCAGCAGCTTGGCCGGGACTAGCGGGAACGAGCAGTACTTC.

V is TRBV7-2 and J is TRBJ2-7; maybe TRBD1 (5 bases). This CDR3 is 15 amino acids long. V shed 2 bases and J shed 0 bases, with 11 bases lying between them. The germline gives CDR1 SGHTA, CDR2 FQGNSA. The CDR3 spells CASSLFGAFSYEQYF. The CDR3 region has the DNA TGTGCCAGCAGCTTATTTGGGGCGTTCTCCTACGAGCAGTACTTC.

J is TRBJ2-1 and V is TRBV5-1, with no clear D. In germline, CDR1 is SGHRS, CDR2 YFSETQ. V was trimmed by 7 bases and J by 0 bases, leaving 14 bases between them. The CDR3 has 15 amino acids. CDR3 nucleotides: TGCGCCAGCCTAGTCTTCCCCAGCTCCTACAATGAGCAGTTCTTC. It yields the protein CASLVFPSSYNEQFF.

The count of this clone is one. V usage is TRBV2 and J usage is TRBJ2-5, with TRBD2 matching over 10 bases. The ends lost 7 bases at V and 5 bases at J; junction bases unmatched: 13. The CDR3 extends over 16 amino acids. CDR1 SNHLY and CDR2 FYNNEI come from the germline V gene. Written as DNA, the CDR3 is TGTGCCAGCACCGGGACTAGCGCAACCCGGGGGGAGACCCAGTACTTC. Residues: CASTGTSATRGETQYF.

J is TRBJ2-2 and V is TRBV4-3; 7 bases are shared with TRBD2. The CDR3 loop spans 17 amino acids. Germline assignment: CDR1 LGHNA and CDR2 YSLEER. J was trimmed by 1 base and V by 1 base; bases with no gene match: 6. In DNA form, the CDR3 reads TGCGCCAGCAGCCAAGGGTCACTAGCGAAGAACACCGGGGAGCTGTTTTTT. It yields the protein CASSQGSLAKNTGELFF.

The chain couples TRBV6-4 to TRBJ1-5, with D uncertain. The germline V gene has CDR1 MRHNA and CDR2 SNTAGT. This CDR3 has 9 amino acids. Trimming cost V 7 bases and J 8 bases, with 3 bases left between them. The CDR3 DNA reads TGTGCCAGCAAAGAGCCCCAGCATTTT. This gives the protein CASKEPQHF.

This chain links TRBV27 with TRBJ2-3, with 10 bases identical to TRBD1. This CDR3 spans 17 amino acids. The V gene's germline CDR1 is MNHEY and CDR2 SMNVEV (reference sequence). V shed 1 base and J 5 bases; nucleotides not matched to a gene: 9. CDR3 sequence (DNA): TGTGCCAGCAGTTTATACCCCGGGACAGGGGAGGGAGATACGCAGTATTTT. Residues: CASSLYPGTGEGDTQYF.

The V call is TRBV7-2, the J call TRBJ2-2; D not resolved. The CDR3 extends over 16 amino acids. CDR1 and CDR2 from the germline V gene are SGHTA and FQGNSA. V gave up 3 bases and J gave up 6 bases, with 17 bases separating them. For the CDR3, the DNA is TGTGCCAGCAGCTTGCGAGTTGGAATTACGGCCGGGGAGCTGTTTTTT. This sequence encodes CASSLRVGITAGELFF.

Here the CDR3 reads CATSVYRDPNYNEQFF. CDR3 in DNA: TGTGCCACCAGCGTATACCGGGACCCGAACTACAATGAGCAGTTCTTC. This chain links TRBV15 with TRBJ2-1, with D perhaps TRBD1 or TRBD2 (5 bases each). The V and J ends lost 5 bases and 3 bases respectively, with 17 bases between them. Germline V lookup: CDR1 LNHNV, CDR2 YYDKDF (reference sequence). This CDR3 comprises 16 residues.